A selection of T cell receptor beta chains follows, all from one sample in a study of T cells in Graves' hyperthyroidism and ophthalmopathy. TCRdb reprocessed the multiplex PCR reads with MiXCR, giving one entry per CDR3 protein. The sample lists hundreds of thousands of distinct CDR3 sequences, about 18% seen once, with approximately 4% in the top ten. The specimen sequenced was blood. These receptors came from a woman aged 18-29 years with Graves' hyperthyroidism. Each CDR3 is given with its conserved first and last residue. The D gene is left open where the match is weak. A row's size may be missing; if present it is once, few, many or a size class.

>TRBV10-3|TRBD2|TRBJ2-5|16|many
CAISGLAGALGGTQYF
TGTGCCATCAGTGGACTAGCGGGGGCCCTAGGTGGGACCCAGTACTTC
>TRBV28|-|TRBJ1-5|17|many
CASSLPQGRAYNQPQHF
TGTGCCAGCAGCTTACCCCAAGGCAGGGCCTACAATCAGCCCCAGCATTTT
>TRBV7-8|TRBD1|TRBJ2-7|14|many
CASSQGVFNYEQYF
TGTGCCAGCAGCCAGGGGGTCTTTAACTACGAGCAGTACTTC
>TRBV9|-|TRBJ1-1|14|many
CASSQDSLNTEAFF
TGTGCCAGCAGCCAGGACAGCTTAAACACTGAAGCTTTCTTT
>TRBV29-1|-|TRBJ1-5|13|-
CSVSQGRNQPQQF
TGCAGCGTGTCACAAGGCCGCAATCAGCCCCAGCAGTTT
>TRBV6-1|-|TRBJ1-2|15|few
CASSEAGAVFYGYTF
TGTGCCAGCAGTGAAGCAGGGGCGGTCTTCTATGGCTACACCTTC
>TRBV7-2|TRBD1|TRBJ2-7|14|-
CASSLTGDQFEQYF
TGTGCCAGCAGCCTGACAGGGGATCAATTCGAGCAGTACTTC
>TRBV19|-|TRBJ1-2|13|many
CASSMGHNYGYTF
TGTGCCAGTAGTATGGGACATAACTATGGCTACACCTTC
>TRBV7-9|-|TRBJ2-5|14|few
CASSLNRVGETQYF
TGTGCCAGCAGCTTGAACAGGGTCGGAGAGACCCAGTACTTC
>TRBV4-2|-|TRBJ1-1|12|many
CASSQDRTEAFF
TGTGCCAGCAGCCAAGATCGGACTGAAGCTTTCTTT
>TRBV6-5|-|TRBJ1-5|12|many
CASTNSNQPQHF
TGTGCCAGCACAAATAGCAATCAGCCCCAGCATTTT
>TRBV7-7|-|TRBJ2-2|15|few
CASSLDQRATGELFF
TGTGCTAGCAGCTTAGATCAAAGGGCCACCGGGGAGCTGTTTTTT
>TRBV18|-|TRBJ2-5|17|many
CASSSYGRDAVQETQYF
TGTGCCAGCTCATCCTACGGGCGGGACGCCGTACAAGAGACCCAGTACTTC
>TRBV6-2/TRBV6-3|-|TRBJ2-4|11|many
CASATGGIQYF
TGTGCCAGCGCCACAGGAGGCATTCAGTACTTC
>TRBV6-1|-|TRBJ1-1|16|many
CASSEDGPFRDTEAFF
TGTGCCAGCAGCGAAGACGGGCCCTTTAGGGACACTGAAGCTTTCTTT
>TRBV20-1|-|TRBJ1-1|13|many
CSARDLYNTEAFF
TGCAGTGCTAGAGATCTCTACAACACTGAAGCTTTCTTT
>TRBV25-1|TRBD2|TRBJ2-7|16|-
CASRDRAGEISYEQYF
TGTGCCAGCAGAGACAGAGCGGGAGAAATCTCCTACGAGCAGTACTTC
>TRBV18|-|TRBJ2-7|15|-
CASSPGGNPIYEQYF
TGTGCCAGCTCACCGGGGGGAAATCCGATCTACGAGCAGTACTTC
>TRBV6-5|TRBD2|TRBJ2-7|13|many
CASAGGDYYEQYF
TGTGCCAGCGCGGGGGGGGACTACTACGAGCAGTACTTC
>TRBV5-1|-|TRBJ2-5|15|many
CASSLAGRDGETQYF
TGCGCCAGCAGCTTGGCCGGAAGGGATGGAGAGACCCAGTACTTC
>TRBV7-2|-|TRBJ1-2|14|many
CASSPETAFSGYTF
TGTGCCAGCAGCCCCGAGACGGCATTCTCTGGCTACACCTTC
>TRBV2|-|TRBJ2-2|14|many
CASIRGADTGELFF
TGTGCCAGCATTCGGGGGGCCGACACCGGGGAGCTGTTTTTT
>TRBV4-1|-|TRBJ1-2|15|-
CASSQDGAPRDGYTF
TGCGCCAGCAGCCAAGACGGGGCCCCAAGGGATGGCTACACCTTC
>TRBV6-2/TRBV6-3|TRBD2|TRBJ2-2|16|many
CASSHGTSGGTGELFF
TGTGCCAGCAGCCATGGGACTAGCGGGGGGACCGGGGAGCTGTTTTTT
>TRBV27|-|TRBJ1-5|14|-
CASSLLASMEPQHF
TGTGCCAGCAGTTTATTGGCTTCGATGGAGCCCCAGCATTTT
>TRBV7-9|-|TRBJ2-2|15|-
CASRRSLTGTGELFF
TGTGCCAGCAGGCGTAGTCTTACGGGCACCGGGGAGCTGTTTTTT
>TRBV18|TRBD1|TRBJ1-3|17|-
CASSPRLDRATGNTIYF
TGTGCCAGCTCACCACGCTTGGACAGGGCAACTGGAAACACCATATATTTT
>TRBV6-5|-|TRBJ1-2|12|many
CASTKQEATYTF
TGTGCCAGCACCAAGCAGGAAGCTACCTACACCTTC
>TRBV15|TRBD1|TRBJ2-7|18|-
CATSREGTGCPCSYEQYF
TGTGCCACCAGCAGAGAAGGGACAGGGTGCCCTTGTTCCTACGAGCAGTACTTC
>TRBV6-1|TRBD1|TRBJ1-6|17|many
CASSQGRQGTYNSPLHF
TGTGCCAGCAGTCAGGGAAGACAGGGCACCTATAATTCACCCCTCCACTTT